This TCR beta chain was profiled in a study of post-analysis software for immune sequencing data (dated by TCRdb to 2015 to 2017). Regarding the complete study: Recorded disease courses included relapsing-remitting, secondary progressive and progressive-relapsing multiple sclerosis, with some patients lacking subtype annotation. The patient repertoires were set against eleven to twelve previously published healthy control repertoires from donors whose ages ranged from roughly 6 to 27 years. A subset of samples was prepared in parallel using single-end sample barcoding, then pooled and co-amplified after Illumina adapter ligation.

To demonstrate the VDJtools post-analysis software, TCR beta repertoires were profiled from the peripheral blood of about a dozen young patients with multiple sclerosis. Multiple sclerosis patients were children and adolescents aged about 6 to 17 years. Overall study results and their limits: Direct clustering with F measure showed strong co-clustering of samples prepared in the same batch, prompting a batch-effect correction. Roughly 5 TRBV segments, including TRBV5-6, TRBV5-1 and TRBV20-1, were significantly more frequent in patients than controls. Multiple sclerosis patients had significantly lower normalized Chao1 diversity than controls, a result that suggests substantial peripheral T-cell clonal expansion. The multiple sclerosis patient group was slightly younger than the control group.

Preparation of the library involved PCR. Instrument on record: Illumina HiSeq 2500. Unique molecular identifiers were incorporated into TCR beta cDNA libraries to reduce PCR and sequencing biases. Approximately 500,000 cDNA molecules were obtained for every 1 to 10 million input T cells, so each molecule roughly corresponded to one T cell. The patient libraries were prepared and sequenced with the same protocol used for the earlier healthy control dataset. Within a given batch, samples were prepared together, multiplexed and sequenced on the same HiSeq lane. In the original analysis: Raw barcoded reads were processed with MIGEC, discarding single-read molecular identifier groups before consensus assembly and CDR3 extraction. VDJtools was used for post-analysis of the clonotype tables, and diversity was normalized by down-sampling every dataset to the size of the smallest sample. Repertoire overlap clustering matched CDR3 amino acid but not nucleotide sequences to correct batch-related cross-sample contamination. The public sequencing data were trimmed at Q25 with fastp and processed into clonotypes with MiXCR by TCRdb, which kept only in-frame beta chains. Merged by CDR3 protein, the rows form single entries marked with the most common genes and DNA. It is TCRdb's table, rather than the study itself, that gives the V and J calls and clone size. The sample table lists some 500,000 distinct CDR3 sequences, approximately 45% of them with a count of one. The ten largest clones represent roughly an eighth of the sample.

As for this clonotype: Its antigen remains undetermined. A read error may produce the germline difference seen at one junction end.

The germline V gene encodes CDR1 SGHRS and CDR2 YFSETQ. The CDR3, cysteine through phenylalanine, is 16 amino acids long. The only DNA kept is the CDR3, 48 bases in frame from the first base. The receptor was isolated from a girl under 18 with multiple sclerosis. The chain links TRBV5-1 with TRBJ2-5, with TRBD2 matching 10 junction bases. The sequenced sample consisted of blood. The sequenced DNA: TGCGCCAGCAGACCCGGACTAGCGGAGTACCAAGAGGCCCAGTACTTC. Translation gives CASRPGLAEYQEAQYF.